The following is a T cell receptor (beta chain) sequence with its context. Only in-frame clones appear in the TCRdb table, and some are missing; sequencing was by immunoSEQ multiplex PCR. The sample holds some 250,000 clones, just under 85% seen once. The sample is drawn from a study of blood T cell repertoires in COVID-19. Germline-derived CDR1 and CDR2 are SGHKS and YYEKEE (reference sequence). The V and J ends lost 1 base and 0 bases respectively, with 11 bases between them. This CDR3 has 15 residues. The TCR originated in an elderly woman with acute or convalescent COVID-19. The J gene is TRBJ2-7, the V gene TRBV5-5, with a weak D call TRBD1 (5 bases). The sequenced material came from peripheral blood. The CDR3 nucleotides are TGTGCCAGCAGCTTGATAGGAGACAGCTCCTACGAGCAGTACTTC. It yields the protein CASSLIGDSSYEQYF.